This T cell receptor (beta chain) was captured in a study of CD8 T cells in Susac syndrome (dated by TCRdb to between 2019 and 2020). Study-level background: The study used repertoire sequencing to test whether antigen drove CD8+ T cell activation and differentiation in Susac syndrome.

Peripheral blood CD8+ and CD4+ T cells from healthy donors, Susac syndrome patients and multiple sclerosis patients were profiled using high-throughput TCR beta sequencing. Healthy donors were age- and sex-matched controls. Bulk CD8+ and CD4+ T cells were purified by magnetic negative isolation, whereas CD8+ TEMRA cells were enriched by FACS. Blood was collected in EDTA tubes and processed within 24 hours, with PBMCs isolated through density gradient centrifugation. PBMCs intended for TCR sequencing were cryopreserved in liquid nitrogen and were subsequently thawed in a 37 degrees C water bath. The sorted or isolated CD4+, CD8+ and CD8+ TEMRA cells had a purity of 90% or higher. RNA was extracted with the RNeasy kit and about 0.45 to 1 ug was reverse transcribed using random hexamers. The immunoSEQ multiplex PCR assay, covering 54 Vbeta and 13 Jbeta segments, was used to amplify TCR beta CDR3 regions. PCR amplification bias was corrected using a synthetic template baseline for primer optimization and computational correction. For the original study's pipeline: Only productive sequences were kept, with reads annotated to V, D and J genes according to IMGT and analyzed in immunoSEQ Analyzer. Clonality was calculated as one minus the Shannon entropy normalized by log2 of the number of productive unique sequences. For each patient and control, public and private clones were evaluated among the 100 most prevalent clones. Clones were defined as Susac-specific when absent from the healthy and MS cohorts, from about 1,100 published viral clones and from other ImmuneACCESS disease sequences. TCRdb reprocessed the public reads (quality trimming at Q25 with fastp, clone calling with MiXCR) and kept in-frame beta chains. Each CDR3 protein appears once, grouped with its most common genes and DNA. TCRdb's processing, not the authors' own work, is the source of the V and J calls. The sample table records 140,000 or so distinct CDR3 sequences; roughly 94% of these occur just once. Over 0.07% of the sample comes from the top ten.

A distance of 11 bases separates the germline ends of V and J, which lose 0 bases and 6 bases respectively. From the cysteine up to the phenylalanine, the CDR3 has a length of 15 residues. Just CDR3 DNA is preserved here, 45 bases in frame from base 1. Based on the germline V gene (reference sequence), the CDR1 and CDR2 sequences are LNHNV and YYDKDF. As to this clonotype: The specificity of this receptor is unknown. Base qualities are missing; no much larger clone stands one base away.

Overall study outcomes, separate from this receptor: The TCR sequencing and HLA analysis was acknowledged to have included a relatively small number of individuals.

This TCR came from a human donor in good health. The chain couples TRBV15 to TRBJ2-2; no D gene is confidently identified. The source material was CD4+ T cells from PBMCs. The sequence in DNA is TGTGCCACCAGCAGAGAAGTATTAGTTTCCGGGGAGCTGTTTTTT. Protein translation: CATSREVLVSGELFF.